These T cell receptor beta chains were read from a single sample in a study of CD4 and CD8 cells across lung adenocarcinoma regions. TCRdb recomputed calls from the PCR reads with MiXCR, one row per CDR3 protein. The repertoire holds over 15,000 distinct CDR3 sequences, with 46% as singletons. The material sequenced was CD4+ T cells from the margin of a lung tumor. The source is a male donor with lung adenocarcinoma. The CD4 and CD8 labels of this study may be unreliable. The CDR3 runs from the conserved cysteine through the conserved F or W. The D gene is left open where the match is weak. The size entry is marked missing in some rows and otherwise reads once, few, many or a size class.

D	V	J	size	DNA	CDR3
TRBD1	TRBV6-4	TRBJ2-4	-	TGTGCCAGCAGTCAGGGGGCCAAAGACACGCAGTACTTC	CASSQGAKDTQYF
TRBD1	TRBV7-2	TRBJ1-2	-	TGTGCCAGCAGCCGAGGGACAGGGTCCGGCTACACCTTC	CASSRGTGSGYTF
-	TRBV6-1	TRBJ1-4	-	TGTGCCAGCAGAGCGGGGCCATCTAATGAAAAACTGTTTTTT	CASRAGPSNEKLFF
-	TRBV10-2	TRBJ2-4	-	TGCGCCGGCAGGGCAGTAGCGGCCACAGATACTCAGTACTTC	CAGRAVAATDTQYF
TRBD2	TRBV6-1	TRBJ2-1	many	TGTGCCAGCACAAAAAGCGGGAGCTCCTACAATGAGCAGTTCTTC	CASTKSGSSYNEQFF
-	TRBV6-1	TRBJ2-4	-	TGTGCCAGCAGTGACATGGCTAGCGACCAAAACATCCAGTACTTC	CASSDMASDQNIQYF
-	TRBV6-1	TRBJ2-3	-	TGTGCCGGCAGCCACGCCGTGAGCACAGATGCGCAGTATTTT	CAGSHAVSTDAQYF
TRBD2	TRBV10-1	TRBJ2-3	-	TGCGGCAGCGGGGGTCGGGTCGCAGATACGCAGTATTTT	CGSGGRVADTQYF
-	TRBV11-2	TRBJ2-1	many	TGTGCCAGCAGCCCAACAGGTGGCTCTGAGCAGTTCTTC	CASSPTGGSEQFF
-	TRBV4-1	TRBJ2-1	medium-sized	TGCGCCAGCAGCCAAGATATTACGGGGGCCTACAATGAGCAGTTCTTC	CASSQDITGAYNEQFF
-	TRBV6-4	TRBJ2-5	-	TGTGCCGGGGGGGACGGGGGCCGGGGCGCAGAGACGCAGTACTTC	CAGGDGGRGAETQYF
TRBD2	TRBV7-2	TRBJ2-1	few	TGTGCCAGCAGCTTAGGCGGGGGCTCCTACAATGAGCAGTTCTTC	CASSLGGGSYNEQFF
-	TRBV29-1	TRBJ2-1	-	TGCAGCGTTGAGGTCCTTGGGGCCCGGCCGTTCTTC	CSVEVLGARPFF
TRBD2	TRBV4-1	TRBJ2-3	-	TGCGCCAGCAGCCAGGGCGGGAGGGGCACAGATACGCAGTATTTT	CASSQGGRGTDTQYF
-	TRBV10-1	TRBJ2-5	many	TGCGCCAGCAGTGAAGGAGTACAAGAGACCCAGTACTTC	CASSEGVQETQYF
TRBD2	TRBV7-8	TRBJ2-1	many	TGTGCCAGCAGCCCGTGGACTAGCGGTACGTACAATGAGCAGTTCTTC	CASSPWTSGTYNEQFF
TRBD2	TRBV25-1	TRBJ2-5	-	TGTGCCAGCAGTGTAGGCGCGGGCGGGAGGGCCGGTGAGACCCAGTACTTC	CASSVGAGGRAGETQYF
-	TRBV9	TRBJ2-1	-	TGTGCCAGCACTGAGGCTGCGGGACCTTACAATGAGCAGTTCTTC	CASTEAAGPYNEQFF
-	TRBV6-1	TRBJ2-4	-	TGTGCCAGCAGCCCGGGGGTGCGAGCGAAAAACACGCAGTACTTC	CASSPGVRAKNTQYF
-	TRBV10-1	TRBJ2-7	-	TGCGCCAGCAGTGAGTACCCAGGGTTGGGCGAGCAGTACTTC	CASSEYPGLGEQYF
-	TRBV6-5	TRBJ2-4	-	TGTGCCAGCAGTTACCAGGGGCGGACGGGCACAAACACTCAGTACTTC	CASSYQGRTGTNTQYF
TRBD2	TRBV27	TRBJ2-1	medium-sized	TGTGCCAGCAGTTTATCGGGGTTCGGGGGGAATGAGCAGTTCTTC	CASSLSGFGGNEQFF
-	TRBV6-4	TRBJ2-5	-	TGTGCCAGGGGTGACGGGGGCGGGAACCAAGATACCCAGTACTTC	CARGDGGGNQDTQYF
TRBD2	TRBV6-4	TRBJ2-5	-	TGTGCCAGCAGTGACGGGAGCGGGAGCGAAGATACCCAGTACTTT	CASSDGSGSEDTQYF
TRBD2	TRBV6-1	TRBJ2-3	medium-sized	TGTGCCAGCAGGTGGGCTAGCGGGAGTCCTAGCACAGATACGCAGTATTTT	CASRWASGSPSTDTQYF
-	TRBV6-1	TRBJ1-1	medium-sized	TGTGCCAGCAGTGTCCAGGGGACGGGTGAAGCTTTCTTT	CASSVQGTGEAFF
-	TRBV10-2	TRBJ2-3	-	TGCGCCAGCACGCGGGTGGCAGGGGCAAATACGCAGTATTTT	CASTRVAGANTQYF
-	TRBV27	TRBJ2-3	few	TGTGCCAGCAGGACGGGGTTGCGAGCCACAGATACGCAGTATTTC	CASRTGLRATDTQYF
-	TRBV27	TRBJ2-7	-	TGTGCCAGCAGTTTCGTTCGGGGACGCTACGAGCAGTACTTC	CASSFVRGRYEQYF
-	TRBV11-2	TRBJ2-7	many	TGTGCCAGCAGCTTAGATCTGGGCTATTACGAGCAGTACTTC	CASSLDLGYYEQYF
-	TRBV6-5	TRBJ2-3	few	TGTGCCAGCAGACTCCAGTCTGTGATTCCCGATAAGCAGTATTTT	CASRLQSVIPDKQYF
-	TRBV27	TRBJ2-5	-	TGTGCCAGCAGTTTATCGAGGGAAGAGACCCAGTACTTC	CASSLSREETQYF
-	TRBV10-3	TRBJ2-2	-	TGTGCCCGGAGACTCCAGTCCGTGAGTCCAGAGAAGCTGTTTTTT	CARRLQSVSPEKLFF
-	TRBV3-1	TRBJ2-3	-	TGTGCCAGCAGCCCCCGGAGGGGAGGCACAGATACGCAGTATTTT	CASSPRRGGTDTQYF
-	TRBV15	TRBJ2-6	many	TGTGCCACCAGCAGGACGGTCCGGGCGGGGGCCAACGTCCTGACTTTC	CATSRTVRAGANVLTF
TRBD1	TRBV6-1	TRBJ2-7	few	TGTGCCAGCAGGGACAGGGCCTACGAGCAGTACTTC	CASRDRAYEQYF
TRBD2	TRBV3-1	TRBJ2-1	-	TGTGCCAGCAGCCAAGATGAGACTAGCGGGGGGGCCTACTACAATGAGCAGTTCTTC	CASSQDETSGGAYYNEQFF
TRBD2	TRBV27	TRBJ2-7	few	TGTGCCAGCGGCAAGACGGCTAGCGGGTCCTACGAGCAGTACTTC	CASGKTASGSYEQYF
-	TRBV10-3	TRBJ2-3	-	TGTGGTGCGGGGCTCGGGGGCCGTGACCCAGATACGCAGTATTTC	CGAGLGGRDPDTQYF
-	TRBV6-1	TRBJ2-4	-	TGTGCCAGCAGTGAAACGACACGCCGGGGCCTAGCCCAAAACACCCAGTACTTC	CASSETTRRGLAQNTQYF
-	TRBV6-1	TRBJ2-6	many	TGTGCCAGCAGTGAAGGGACCTCTGGGGCCAACGTCCTGACTTTC	CASSEGTSGANVLTF
-	TRBV27	TRBJ2-3	-	TGTGCCAGCAGTTTAAAAGCCACAGACATGCAGTACTTT	CASSLKATDMQYF
TRBD1	TRBV7-2	TRBJ1-2	many	TGTGCCAGCAGCTGGGGGACAGGGGGAGGCTACACCTTC	CASSWGTGGGYTF
-	TRBV6-5	TRBJ2-7	-	TGTGCCAGCAGACTCCAGTCCGGAATTCCCGGGGGCAATGAGCAGTACTTC	CASRLQSGIPGGNEQYF
TRBD1	TRBV4-1	TRBJ2-7	many	TGCGCCAGCAGATTCTTACCGGGACAGCCGCCCTACGAGCAGTACTTC	CASRFLPGQPPYEQYF
-	TRBV10-1	TRBJ1-2	many	TGCGCCAGCAGTGACTCGGGGGGCTATGGCTACACCTTC	CASSDSGGYGYTF
TRBD1	TRBV5-1	TRBJ2-3	many	TGCGCCAGCAGCCCGGGACAGGTGTGGAGGGCAGATACGCAGTATTTT	CASSPGQVWRADTQYF
-	TRBV11-3	TRBJ2-1	-	TGTGCCAGCAGCCAGGGGCTAGGAGCCAGAGACACGCAGTATTTC	CASSQGLGARDTQYF
TRBD1	TRBV4-2	TRBJ1-4	few	TGTGCCAGCAGCCAGACACAGGGGACCGCGGAAAAACTGTTTTTT	CASSQTQGTAEKLFF
-	TRBV10-1	TRBJ1-1	-	TGCGCCAGCAGTGGTGGTATGAACACTGAAGCTTTCTTT	CASSGGMNTEAFF
TRBD2	TRBV27	TRBJ2-1	once	TGTGCCAGCAGTGGGAGGGGAAATAACAATGAGCAGTTCTTC	CASSGRGNNNEQFF
-	TRBV24-1	TRBJ2-5	-	TGTGCCACCCGCGACAGCCGCCGAGAGACCCAGTACTTC	CATRDSRRETQYF
-	TRBV11-3	TRBJ2-1	-	TGTGCCAGCAGCTGGGAAGACAGCCTCAATGAGCAGTTCTTC	CASSWEDSLNEQFF
TRBD2	TRBV5-1	TRBJ2-2	many	TGCGCCAGCGGACTAGCGGCCATTAACACCGGGGAGCTGTTTTTT	CASGLAAINTGELFF
TRBD1	TRBV6-1	TRBJ1-1	medium-sized	TGTGCCAGCAGTGAGGGACAGATAAGGGCAATAACAACTGAAGCTTTCTTT	CASSEGQIRAITTEAFF
-	TRBV7-2	TRBJ2-1	-	TGTGCCAGCAGCTTAGTAGCCCCTGGGGCAGGGGTGCACAATGAGCAGTTCTTC	CASSLVAPGAGVHNEQFF
-	TRBV10-3	TRBJ2-3	-	TGTGCCGGGGGGATCCGGGGCTGGGGCAAAGATACGCAGTATTTT	CAGGIRGWGKDTQYF